These T cell receptor beta chains were read from a single sample in a study of cytomegalovirus exposure and HLA in healthy donors. The method was immunoSEQ multiplex PCR; TCRdb's version includes in-frame clones alone and lacks a portion of them. This sample has about 64,000 clones, with about 91% found just once. Sequencing was done on a sample of PBMCs. These receptors were collected from a woman between 18 and 29 years old in good health and CMV-seronegative. Both conserved end residues are part of each CDR3. Fields, in order: clone size, CDR3 length, J gene, V gene, D gene, CDR3 protein, CDR3 DNA. D genes are given only for firm matches. The listing skips clone size in some rows; elsewhere it reads once, few, many or a size class.

>-|14|TRBJ2-3|TRBV6-1|TRBD2
CASGLAAFTDTQYF
TGTGCCAGCGGACTAGCGGCTTTTACAGATACGCAGTATTTT
>-|13|TRBJ1-1|TRBV28|-
CASSFSGFGEAFF
TGTGCCAGCAGTTTCTCCGGGTTTGGTGAAGCTTTCTTT
>once|13|TRBJ1-2|TRBV18|-
CASSPTDELGYTF
TGTGCCAGCTCACCGACAGACGAATTGGGCTACACCTTC
>-|14|TRBJ1-1|TRBV6-1|-
CASRPRTVNTEAFF
TGTGCCAGCAGACCCCGGACAGTGAACACTGAAGCTTTCTTT
>-|18|TRBJ2-7|TRBV4-2|TRBD2
CASSQTDVGLASSYEQYF
TGTGCCAGCAGCCAGACCGACGTAGGACTAGCGAGTTCCTACGAGCAGTACTTC
>-|15|TRBJ1-1|TRBV28|TRBD1
CASSTPGQRGTEAFF
TGTGCCAGCAGTACACCGGGACAGAGAGGCACTGAAGCTTTCTTT
>-|17|TRBJ2-3|TRBV5-5|-
CASSTHGGARRTDTQYF
TGTGCCAGCAGCACCCATGGGGGGGCGCGTCGCACAGATACGCAGTATTTT
>-|14|TRBJ2-5|TRBV6-1|-
CASSEGRGGETQYF
TGTGCCAGCAGTGAAGGAAGGGGGGGAGAGACCCAGTACTTC
>-|15|TRBJ2-2|TRBV27|TRBD2
CASSLAGLNTGELFF
TGTGCCAGCAGTTTGGCGGGACTAAACACCGGGGAGCTGTTTTTT
>-|15|TRBJ2-1|TRBV11-2|-
CASSLSASSYNEQFF
TGTGCCAGCAGCTTATCGGCTAGCTCCTACAATGAGCAGTTCTTC
>-|17|TRBJ2-7|TRBV5-1|TRBD2
CASSLGTSGGVRYEQYF
TGCGCCAGCAGCTTGGGGACTAGCGGGGGGGTTCGGTACGAGCAGTACTTC
>-|15|TRBJ2-6|TRBV19|-
CASSTLSSGANVLTF
TGTGCCAGTAGTACCTTGAGCTCTGGGGCCAACGTCCTGACTTTC
>-|12|TRBJ2-7|TRBV2|-
CAWGQAAYEQYF
TGTGCCTGGGGGCAGGCGGCCTACGAGCAGTACTTC
>-|15|TRBJ1-5|TRBV30|TRBD1
CAYSVGTDSNQPQHF
TGTGCCTACTCCGTGGGGACAGATAGCAATCAGCCCCAGCATTTT
>-|15|TRBJ2-5|TRBV5-1|-
CASSSGPPRGETQYF
TGCGCCAGCAGCTCAGGTCCCCCGCGGGGAGAGACCCAGTACTTC
>-|12|TRBJ1-2|TRBV7-6|TRBD1
CASSDDRGGYTF
TGTGCCAGCAGCGATGACAGGGGTGGCTACACCTTC
>once|16|TRBJ2-5|TRBV6-5|TRBD2
CASSYSGRGGPETQYF
TGTGCCAGCAGTTACTCTGGGCGGGGGGGCCCAGAGACCCAGTACTTC
>-|14|TRBJ1-3|TRBV21-1|-
CASGRGNSGNTIYF
TGTGCCAGCGGGAGGGGAAACTCTGGAAACACCATATATTTT
>-|18|TRBJ1-4|TRBV4-2|-
CASSQALGGGATNEKLFF
TGTGCCAGCAGCCAAGCCTTGGGGGGAGGGGCAACTAATGAAAAACTGTTTTTT
>-|16|TRBJ1-1|TRBV11-2|-
CASSSPSAEVNTEAFF
TGTGCCAGCAGCTCCCCTTCCGCCGAGGTAAACACTGAAGCTTTCTTT
>-|15|TRBJ2-7|TRBV6-5|-
CASSYSSAVTYEQYF
TGTGCCAGCAGTTACTCGAGCGCGGTTACCTACGAGCAGTACTTC
>once|15|TRBJ1-5|TRBV5-1|-
CASSRTGGREEPQHF
TGCGCCAGCAGCCGAACCGGGGGTCGGGAGGAGCCCCAGCATTTT
>-|13|TRBJ1-1|TRBV28|-
CASSLQGKAEAFF
TGTGCCAGCAGTTTACAGGGAAAGGCTGAAGCTTTCTTT
>-|13|TRBJ1-2|TRBV28|-
CASRQGFSYGYTF
TGTGCCAGCAGACAGGGTTTTAGCTATGGCTACACCTTC
>once|13|TRBJ1-4|TRBV13|-
CASSAGLNEKLFF
TGTGCCAGCAGCGCAGGCCTAAATGAAAAACTGTTTTTT
>once|14|TRBJ1-1|TRBV27|-
CASSLSAGFTEAFF
TGTGCCAGCAGTTTATCGGCAGGCTTCACTGAAGCTTTCTTT
>-|14|TRBJ1-1|TRBV11-2|-
CASSLSDSPSEAFF
TGTGCCAGCAGCTTATCGGACAGCCCCTCTGAGGCTTTCTTT